The 6 T cell receptor beta chains given below trace back to one sample, sequenced in a study of blood T cell repertoires in COVID-19. TCRdb keeps only in-frame clones here, not all; method: immunoSEQ multiplex PCR. Among around 250,000 clones listed, roughly 86% were seen once. The sequenced material came from peripheral blood. These receptors came from a woman aged 55-69 years who had recovered from COVID-19.

V usage is TRBV6-5 and J usage is TRBJ1-4; D gene unclear. CDR3 size: 11 residues. Trimming cost V 6 bases and J 7 bases, with 6 bases left between them. Germline CDR1 and CDR2: MNHEY and SVGAGI. The DNA for the CDR3 is TGTGCCAGCAGCCTTGTTGAAAAACTGTTTTTT. This sequence encodes CASSLVEKLFF.

This clone was found many times. This rearrangement joins TRBV7-8 to TRBJ2-7; tentative D call: TRBD2 (5 bases). This CDR3 has 15 residues. Trimming left V 4 bases short and J 0 bases short, with 13 bases between. Germline lookup yields CDR1 SGHVS and CDR2 FQNEAQ. For the CDR3, the DNA is TGTGCCAGCAGCTCGACCGGGGTAAGCTCCTACGAGCAGTACTTC. Encoded protein: CASSSTGVSSYEQYF.

V and J are TRBV6-5 and TRBJ2-5; weak D call: TRBD1 (5 bases). Germline CDR1 and CDR2: MNHEY and SVGAGI. The CDR3 sequence is 15 residues long. V was clipped by 2 bases and J by 4 bases, with 14 bases between them. DNA of the CDR3: TGTGCCAGCAGTTACCCTTGGGCAGGGCCAGAGACCCAGTACTTC. Amino acids: CASSYPWAGPETQYF.

The V call is TRBV19, the J call TRBJ2-5; D perhaps matches TRBD2 (7 bases). The CDR3 length is 14 residues. Germline V gene sequence: CDR1 LNHDA, CDR2 SQIVND (reference sequence). Trimming shortened V by 1 base and J by 4 bases, and 10 bases separated the two germline ends. Here the CDR3 DNA reads TGTGCCAGTAGTATAGTGGGGGGGGCAGAGACCCAGTACTTC. It codes for CASSIVGGAETQYF.

J is TRBJ1-6 and V is TRBV3-1 (or the pseudogene TRBV3-2), with unresolved D. The CDR3 is made up of 12 amino acids. Trimming removed 6 bases at V and 9 bases at J, with 9 bases between. From germline, CDR1 is LGHDT and CDR2 YNNKEL (reference sequence). CDR3 DNA sequence: TGTGCCAGCAGTGGTGGGCTTTCACCCCTCCACTTT. It yields the protein CASSGGLSPLHF.

Many counts were recorded for this clone. CDR3 in DNA: TGTGCCAGCAGTTTCCCAGGGCGCGGCGAGCAGTACTTC. The encoded protein is CASSFPGRGEQYF. This chain joins TRBV28 and TRBJ2-7; D is perhaps TRBD1 (5 bases). CDR3 length: 13 amino acids. V lost 3 bases to trimming and J lost 6 bases, with 12 bases between them. CDR1 and CDR2 from the germline V gene are MDHEN and SYDVKM.